Following are 4 T cell receptor beta chains from one sample sequenced in a study of beta chain features in type 1 diabetes. The sequenced template was cDNA made from the entire isolated RNA. Assay used: immunoSEQ multiplex PCR; TCRdb lists only in-frame clones, some missing. The sample holds hundreds of thousands of clones, less than 20% seen once. The source material was naive CD4+ T cells from blood. These receptors all come from a man aged 18 to 30 in good health.

The chain has TRBV11-2 and TRBJ1-2; D call uncertain. Germline V gives CDR1 SGHAT, CDR2 FQNNGV. The V and J ends lost 5 bases and 7 bases respectively, with 11 bases between them. The CDR3 spans 12 residues. CDR3 DNA sequence: TGTGCCAGCAGCCAGAGCACGGCTGGCTACACCTTC. Protein product: CASSQSTAGYTF.

This chain joins TRBV7-9 and TRBJ1-2, with D perhaps TRBD1 (6 bases). Per the germline V gene, CDR1 is SEHNR and CDR2 is FQNEAQ (reference sequence). This CDR3 has 12 amino acids. With 5 bases removed from V and 4 bases from J, the gap between germline ends came to 8 bases. CDR3 residues: CASSNRAYGYTF. The CDR3 DNA reads TGTGCCAGCAGCAACAGGGCCTATGGCTACACCTTC. Full variable domain (outside the CDR3, taken from reference TRBV7-9 and TRBJ1-2): DTGVSQNPRHKITKRGQNVTFRCDPISEHNRLYWYRQTLGQGPEFLTYFQNEAQLEKSRLLSDRFSAERPKGSFSTLEIQRTEQGDSAMYLCASSNRAYGYTFGSGTRLTVV.

This rearrangement joins TRBV7-9 to TRBJ2-3; D ambiguous. The V gene lost 2 bases and the J gene lost 1 base, with 4 bases spanning the gap. The germline gives CDR1 SEHNR, CDR2 FQNEAQ (reference sequence). This CDR3 region has 13 residues. The CDR3 bases are TGTGCCAGCAGCTTAATGGGCACAGATACGCAGTATTTT. It translates to CASSLMGTDTQYF.

The chain uses TRBV18 and TRBJ2-3; 8 positions agree with TRBD1. Germline lookup yields CDR1 KGHSH and CDR2 LQKENI. The CDR3 totals 16 residues. After removal of 0 bases from V and 2 bases from J, the junction contained 4 bases not matched to a gene. In DNA, the CDR3 is TGTGCCAGCTCACCACCGAACAGGGGGTCCACAGATACGCAGTATTTT. It is translated as CASSPPNRGSTDTQYF.